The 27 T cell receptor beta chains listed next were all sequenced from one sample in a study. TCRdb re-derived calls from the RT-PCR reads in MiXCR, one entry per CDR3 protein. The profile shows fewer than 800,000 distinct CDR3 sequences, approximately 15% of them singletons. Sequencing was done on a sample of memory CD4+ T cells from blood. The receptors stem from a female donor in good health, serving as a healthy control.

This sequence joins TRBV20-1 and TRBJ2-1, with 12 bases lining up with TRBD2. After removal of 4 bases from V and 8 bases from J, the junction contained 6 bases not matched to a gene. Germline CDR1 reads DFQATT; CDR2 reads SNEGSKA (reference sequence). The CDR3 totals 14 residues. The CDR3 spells CSAIGTSGLDEQFF. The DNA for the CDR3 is TGCAGTGCTATCGGGACTAGCGGGTTGGATGAGCAGTTCTTC.

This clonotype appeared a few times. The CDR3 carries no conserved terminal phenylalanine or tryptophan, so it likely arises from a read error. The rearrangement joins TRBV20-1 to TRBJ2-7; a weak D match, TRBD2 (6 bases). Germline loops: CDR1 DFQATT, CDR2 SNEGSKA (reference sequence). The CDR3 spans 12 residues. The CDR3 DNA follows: TGCAGGGGCGGGGACGGGTCCTACGAGCAGTACCTC. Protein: CRGGDGSYEQYL.

The DNA for the CDR3 is TGTGCCAGCAGCCCACGCGTGGGGGATGAGACCCAGTACTTC. Translating gives CASSPRVGDETQYF. V and J are TRBV7-2 and TRBJ2-5, with D possibly called TRBD1 or TRBD2 (5 bases each). Germline V CDR1 and CDR2: SGHTA, FQGNSA. The CDR3 is made up of 14 amino acids. Trimming stripped 5 bases from V and 5 bases from J, with 15 bases between.

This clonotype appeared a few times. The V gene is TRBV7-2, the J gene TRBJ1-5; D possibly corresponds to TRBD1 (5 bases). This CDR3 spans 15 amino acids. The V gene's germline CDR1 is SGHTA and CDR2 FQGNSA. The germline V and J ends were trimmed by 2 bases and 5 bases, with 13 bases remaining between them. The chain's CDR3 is CASSLMWGSYQPQHF. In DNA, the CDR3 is TGTGCCAGCAGCTTAATGTGGGGCAGCTATCAGCCCCAGCATTTT.

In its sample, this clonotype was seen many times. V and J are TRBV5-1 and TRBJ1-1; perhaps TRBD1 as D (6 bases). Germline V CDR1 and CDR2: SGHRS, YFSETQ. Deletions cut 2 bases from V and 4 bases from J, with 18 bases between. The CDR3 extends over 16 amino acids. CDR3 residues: CASSFIPGDRVTEAFF. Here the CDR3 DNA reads TGCGCCAGCAGCTTTATCCCAGGGGATAGGGTCACTGAAGCTTTCTTT. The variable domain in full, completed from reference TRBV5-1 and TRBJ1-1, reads KAGVTQTPRYLIKTRGQQVTLSCSPISGHRSVSWYQQTPGQGLQFLFEYFSETQRNKGNFPGRFSGRQFSNSRSEMNVSTLELGDSALYLCASSFIPGDRVTEAFFGQGTRLTVV.

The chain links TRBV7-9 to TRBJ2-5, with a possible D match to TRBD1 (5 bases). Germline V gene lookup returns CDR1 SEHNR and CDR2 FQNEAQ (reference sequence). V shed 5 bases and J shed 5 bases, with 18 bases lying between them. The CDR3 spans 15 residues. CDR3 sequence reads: CASSLTAGIGETQYF. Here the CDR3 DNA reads TGTGCCAGCAGCCTCACAGCAGGGATCGGCGAGACCCAGTACTTC.

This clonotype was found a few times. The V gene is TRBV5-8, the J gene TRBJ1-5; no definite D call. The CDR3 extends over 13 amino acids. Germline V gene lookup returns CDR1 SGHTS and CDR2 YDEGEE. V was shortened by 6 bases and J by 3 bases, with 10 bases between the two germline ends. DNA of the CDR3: TGTGCCAGCACTAGGGAAAACAATCAGCCCCAGCATTTT. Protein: CASTRENNQPQHF.

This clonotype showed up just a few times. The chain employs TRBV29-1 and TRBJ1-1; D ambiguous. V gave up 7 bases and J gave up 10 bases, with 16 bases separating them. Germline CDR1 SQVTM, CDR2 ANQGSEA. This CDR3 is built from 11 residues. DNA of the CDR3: TGCAGCGCTGTGGACGGACGCGGAGCTTTCTTT. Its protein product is CSAVDGRGAFF.

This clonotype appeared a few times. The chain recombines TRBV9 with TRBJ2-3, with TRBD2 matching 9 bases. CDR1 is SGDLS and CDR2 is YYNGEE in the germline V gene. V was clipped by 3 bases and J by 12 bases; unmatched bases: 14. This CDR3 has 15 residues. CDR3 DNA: TGTGCCAGCAGCGGAGTAGCGGGAGTTTCCGTTAGTCAGTATTTT. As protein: CASSGVAGVSVSQYF.

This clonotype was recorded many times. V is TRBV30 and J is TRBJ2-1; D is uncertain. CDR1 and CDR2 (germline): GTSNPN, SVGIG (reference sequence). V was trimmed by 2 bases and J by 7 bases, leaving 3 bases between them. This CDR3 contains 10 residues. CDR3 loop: CAWSRNEQFF. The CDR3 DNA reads TGTGCCTGGAGTAGGAATGAGCAGTTCTTC. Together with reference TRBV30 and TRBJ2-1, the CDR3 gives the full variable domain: SQTIHQWPATLVQPVGSPLSLECTVEGTSNPNLYWYRQAAGRGLQLLFYSVGIGQISSEVPQNLSASRPQDRQFILSSKKLLLSDSGFYLCAWSRNEQFFGPGTRLTVL.

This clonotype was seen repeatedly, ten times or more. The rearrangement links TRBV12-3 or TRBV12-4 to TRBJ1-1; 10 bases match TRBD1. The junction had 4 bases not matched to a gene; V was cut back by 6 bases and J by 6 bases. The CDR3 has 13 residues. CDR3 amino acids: CASRTGGNSEAFF. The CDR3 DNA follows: TGTGCCAGCAGGACAGGGGGCAACTCTGAAGCTTTCTTT.

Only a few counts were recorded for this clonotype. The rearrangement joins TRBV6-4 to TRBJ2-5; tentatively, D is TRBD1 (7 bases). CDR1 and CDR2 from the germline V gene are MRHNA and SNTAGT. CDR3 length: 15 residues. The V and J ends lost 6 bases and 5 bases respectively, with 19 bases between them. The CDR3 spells CASSANPTGRETQYF. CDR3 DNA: TGTGCCAGCAGCGCCAATCCGACAGGGAGGGAGACCCAGTACTTC.

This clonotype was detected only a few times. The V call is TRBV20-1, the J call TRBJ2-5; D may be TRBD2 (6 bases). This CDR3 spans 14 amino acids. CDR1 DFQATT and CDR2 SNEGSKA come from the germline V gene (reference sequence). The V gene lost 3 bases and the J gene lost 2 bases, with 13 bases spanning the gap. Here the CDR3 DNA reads TGCAGTGCTAGGTATAGCGGAGATCAAGAGACCCAGTACTTC. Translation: CSARYSGDQETQYF.

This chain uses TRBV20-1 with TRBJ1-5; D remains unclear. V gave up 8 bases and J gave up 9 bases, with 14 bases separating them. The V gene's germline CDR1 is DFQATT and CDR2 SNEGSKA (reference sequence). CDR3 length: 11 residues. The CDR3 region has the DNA TGCAGTACGAGCGAAGTTGTGCCCCAGCATTTT. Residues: CSTSEVVPQHF.

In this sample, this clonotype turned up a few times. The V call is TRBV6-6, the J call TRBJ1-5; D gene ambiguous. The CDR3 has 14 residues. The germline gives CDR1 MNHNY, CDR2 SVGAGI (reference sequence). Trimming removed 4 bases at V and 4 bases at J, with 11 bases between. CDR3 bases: TGTGCCAGCAGTTTTATTCTTATGAATCAGCCCCAGCATTTT. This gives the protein CASSFILMNQPQHF.

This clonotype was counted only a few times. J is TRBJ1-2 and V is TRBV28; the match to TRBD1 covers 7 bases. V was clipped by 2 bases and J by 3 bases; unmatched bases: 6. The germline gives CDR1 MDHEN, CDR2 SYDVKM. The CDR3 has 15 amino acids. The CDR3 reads CASSLAETGHYGYTF. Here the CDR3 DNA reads TGTGCCAGCAGTTTAGCCGAGACAGGGCACTATGGCTACACCTTC.

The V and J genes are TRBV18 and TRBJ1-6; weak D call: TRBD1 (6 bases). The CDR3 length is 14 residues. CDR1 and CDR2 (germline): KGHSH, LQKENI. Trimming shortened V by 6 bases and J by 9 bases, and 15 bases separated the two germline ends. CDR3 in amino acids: CASSPDRLGSPLHF. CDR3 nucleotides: TGTGCCAGCTCGCCCGACAGGTTGGGTTCACCCCTCCACTTT.

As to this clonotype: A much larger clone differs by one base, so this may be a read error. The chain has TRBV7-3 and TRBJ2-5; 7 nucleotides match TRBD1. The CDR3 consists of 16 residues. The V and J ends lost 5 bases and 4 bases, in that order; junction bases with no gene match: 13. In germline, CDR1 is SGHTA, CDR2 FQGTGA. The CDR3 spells CASSLASQGVVETQYF. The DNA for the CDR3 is TGTGCCAGCAGCCTAGCTAGTCAGGGGGTAGTAGAGACCCAGTACTTC.

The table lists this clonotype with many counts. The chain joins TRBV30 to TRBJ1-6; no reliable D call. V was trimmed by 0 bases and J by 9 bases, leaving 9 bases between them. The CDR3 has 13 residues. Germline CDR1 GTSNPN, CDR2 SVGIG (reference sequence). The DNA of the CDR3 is TGTGCCTGGAGTGTATTCAGTGCTTCACCCCTCCACTTT. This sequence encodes CAWSVFSASPLHF.

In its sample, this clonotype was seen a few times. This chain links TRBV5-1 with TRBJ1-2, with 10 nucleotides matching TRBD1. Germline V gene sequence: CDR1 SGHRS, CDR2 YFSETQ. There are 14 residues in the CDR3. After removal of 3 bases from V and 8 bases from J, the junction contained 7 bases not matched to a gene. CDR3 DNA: TGCGCCAGCAGCTCGGGACAGGGGCGATCCGGCTACACCTTC. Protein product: CASSSGQGRSGYTF. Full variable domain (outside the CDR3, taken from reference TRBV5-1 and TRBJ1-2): KAGVTQTPRYLIKTRGQQVTLSCSPISGHRSVSWYQQTPGQGLQFLFEYFSETQRNKGNFPGRFSGRQFSNSRSEMNVSTLELGDSALYLCASSSGQGRSGYTFGSGTRLTVV.

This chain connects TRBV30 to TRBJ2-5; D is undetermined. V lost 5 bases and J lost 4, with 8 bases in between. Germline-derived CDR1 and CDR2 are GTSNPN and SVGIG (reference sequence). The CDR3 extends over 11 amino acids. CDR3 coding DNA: TGTGCCTGGGGGGTTGCAGAGACCCAGTACTTC. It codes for CAWGVAETQYF. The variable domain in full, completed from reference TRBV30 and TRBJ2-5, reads SQTIHQWPATLVQPVGSPLSLECTVEGTSNPNLYWYRQAAGRGLQLLFYSVGIGQISSEVPQNLSASRPQDRQFILSSKKLLLSDSGFYLCAWGVAETQYFGPGTRLLVL.

The chain's CDR3 is CASSPGVVAEHNEQFF. The CDR3 DNA sequence: TGCGCCAGCAGCCCCGGGGTGGTCGCGGAACACAATGAGCAGTTCTTC. The V gene is TRBV5-1, the J gene TRBJ2-1, with a tentative D call TRBD2 (5 bases). V was pared by 4 bases and J by 5 bases, with 19 bases between. There are 16 residues in the CDR3. Germline CDR1 SGHRS, CDR2 YFSETQ.

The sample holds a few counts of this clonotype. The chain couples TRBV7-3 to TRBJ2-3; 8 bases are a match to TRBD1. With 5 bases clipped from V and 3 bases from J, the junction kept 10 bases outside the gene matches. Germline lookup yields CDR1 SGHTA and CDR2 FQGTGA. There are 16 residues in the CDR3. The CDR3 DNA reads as TGTGCCAGCAGCCTATCCGGACAGGGTGGGACAGATACGCAGTATTTT. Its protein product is CASSLSGQGGTDTQYF.

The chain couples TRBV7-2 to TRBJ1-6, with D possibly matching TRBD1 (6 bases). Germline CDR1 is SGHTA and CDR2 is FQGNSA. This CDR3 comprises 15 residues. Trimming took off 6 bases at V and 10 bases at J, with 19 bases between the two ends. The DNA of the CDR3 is TGTGCCAGCAGTCCCGGGAAAGGGGGACGGTCACCCCTCCACTTT. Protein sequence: CASSPGKGGRSPLHF.

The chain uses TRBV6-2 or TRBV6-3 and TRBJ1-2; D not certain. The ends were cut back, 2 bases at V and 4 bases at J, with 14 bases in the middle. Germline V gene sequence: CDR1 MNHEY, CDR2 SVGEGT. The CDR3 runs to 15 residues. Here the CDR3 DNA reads TGTGCCAGCAGTTACCTACACGGGGATGGCTATGGCTACACCTTC. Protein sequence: CASSYLHGDGYGYTF.

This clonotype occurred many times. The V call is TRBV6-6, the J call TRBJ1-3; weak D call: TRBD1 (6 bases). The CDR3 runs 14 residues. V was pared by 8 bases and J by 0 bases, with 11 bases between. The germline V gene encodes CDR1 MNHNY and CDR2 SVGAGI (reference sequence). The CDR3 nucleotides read TGTGCCAGCGCCGGAGGGGGCTCTGGAAACACCATATATTTT. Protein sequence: CASAGGGSGNTIYF.

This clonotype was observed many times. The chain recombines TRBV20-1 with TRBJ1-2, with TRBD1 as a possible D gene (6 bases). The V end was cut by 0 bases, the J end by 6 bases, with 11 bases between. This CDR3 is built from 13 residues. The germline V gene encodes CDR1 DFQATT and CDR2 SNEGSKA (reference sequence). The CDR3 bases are TGCAGTGCTAGAGATCCAGGGGTTGATGGCTACACCTTC. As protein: CSARDPGVDGYTF.